Each of the 17 T cell receptor beta chains below was sequenced from the same sample in a study of blood T cell repertoires in COVID-19. Assay used: immunoSEQ multiplex PCR; TCRdb lists only in-frame clones, some missing. The data contain 300,000 to 350,000 clones, around 90% of them singletons. Specimen: peripheral blood. The source of these receptors is a woman between 25 and 40 years old with COVID-19, enrolled during active disease.

The gene calls are TRBV19 and TRBJ2-1; 9 bases agree with TRBD2. J was trimmed by 7 bases and V by 3 bases; bases with no gene match: 7. Germline-derived CDR1 and CDR2 are LNHDA and SQIVND (reference sequence). CDR3 length equals 15 residues. The CDR3 spells CASSIGLAGENEQFF. The DNA of the CDR3 is TGTGCCAGTAGTATTGGATTAGCGGGAGAAAATGAGCAGTTCTTC.

The genes are TRBV11-2 and TRBJ2-3, with TRBD2 matching over 7 bases. The CDR3 runs 16 residues. V dropped 0 bases and J dropped 5; count of bases not matched to a gene: 8. The germline CDR1 and CDR2 sequences are SGHAT and FQNNGV. CDR3 coding DNA: TGTGCCAGCAGCTTAGAGGGCCGGACTAGGGGAGATACGCAGTATTTT. Its protein product is CASSLEGRTRGDTQYF.

This clone was detected only a few times. The chain has TRBV9 and TRBJ1-5; no reliable D call. Trimming removed 4 bases at V and 0 bases at J, with 11 bases between. The CDR3 loop spans 15 amino acids. Germline V gene sequence: CDR1 SGDLS, CDR2 YYNGEE. This CDR3 reads CASSPHVGSNQPQHF. CDR3 in DNA: TGTGCCAGCAGCCCCCATGTCGGTAGCAATCAGCCCCAGCATTTT. The complete variable domain, with remaining parts taken from reference TRBV9 and TRBJ1-5, reads DSGVTQTPKHLITATGQRVTLRCSPRSGDLSVYWYQQSLDQGLQFLIQYYNGEERAKGNILERFSAQQFPDLHSELNLSSLELGDSALYFCASSPHVGSNQPQHFGDGTRLSIL.

This chain joins TRBV19 and TRBJ2-5; the D gene is possibly TRBD1 (5 bases). The CDR3 runs to 13 residues. Trimming shortened V by 4 bases and J by 5 bases, and 11 bases separated the two germline ends. From germline, CDR1 is LNHDA and CDR2 SQIVND (reference sequence). The CDR3 sequence is CASSKGDWETQYF. The CDR3 bases are TGTGCCAGTAGTAAAGGGGATTGGGAGACCCAGTACTTC.

The chain recombines TRBV4-2 with TRBJ2-5; a possible D gene is TRBD2 (6 bases). The germline V and J ends were trimmed by 0 bases and 5 bases, with 10 bases remaining between them. There are 14 residues in the CDR3. Germline V lookup: CDR1 LGHNA, CDR2 YNFKEQ. In DNA form, the CDR3 reads TGTGCCAGCAGCCAAGATGTCGGAGGGGAGACCCAGTACTTC. Protein: CASSQDVGGETQYF.

The chain joins TRBV5-1 to TRBJ2-1; D may be TRBD2 (6 bases). The CDR3 totals 14 residues. Germline loops: CDR1 SGHRS, CDR2 YFSETQ. Deletions cut 5 bases from V and 10 bases from J, with 19 bases between. This CDR3 is CASSYYRDSGEQFF. The CDR3 DNA is TGCGCCAGCAGTTACTATCGGGACTCCGGGGAGCAGTTCTTC.

The rearrangement joins TRBV18 to TRBJ1-6; D is unresolved. The CDR3 consists of 16 residues. Trimming pared 1 base from V and 7 bases from J, leaving 14 bases between. The germline gives CDR1 KGHSH, CDR2 LQKENI. In DNA, the CDR3 is TGTGCCAGCTCACCACGGCAGAGGAGTGGGAATTCACCCCTCCACTTT. Translated, it gives CASSPRQRSGNSPLHF. The entire variable domain, with the rest obtained from reference TRBV18 and TRBJ1-6, is as follows: NAGVMQNPRHLVRRRGQEARLRCSPMKGHSHVYWYRQLPEEGLKFMVYLQKENIIDESGMPKERFSAEFPKEGPSILRIQQVVRGDSAAYFCASSPRQRSGNSPLHFGNGTRLTVT.

V gene TRBV19 combines with J gene TRBJ1-4, with 7 bases that match TRBD1. CDR1 and CDR2 from the germline V gene are LNHDA and SQIVND (reference sequence). Trimming at V came to 10 bases and at J to 5 bases, leaving 13 bases not matched to a gene. There are 15 residues in the CDR3. CDR3 DNA sequence: TGTGCCACCCCCATCGACAGGGACCTCAATGAAAAACTGTTTTTT. Translation gives CATPIDRDLNEKLFF.

V usage is TRBV7-6 and J usage is TRBJ2-5, with TRBD1 matching 8 bases. Germline V CDR1 and CDR2: SGHVS, FNYEAQ. V dropped 5 bases and J dropped 1; count of bases not matched to a gene: 3. This CDR3 comprises 14 residues. CDR3 DNA sequence: TGTGCCAGCAGCACAACAGGGGGCCAAGAGACCCAGTACTTC. Translating gives CASSTTGGQETQYF.

The V and J genes are TRBV30 and TRBJ1-2, with D perhaps matching TRBD1 (5 bases). Trimming shortened V by 2 bases and J by 0 bases, and 13 bases separated the two germline ends. The CDR3 consists of 15 residues. Germline CDR1 reads GTSNPN; CDR2 reads SVGIG (reference sequence). CDR3 amino acids: CAWSRRQRTNYGYTF. Here the CDR3 DNA reads TGTGCCTGGAGTAGGAGACAGCGAACTAACTATGGCTACACCTTC.

The chain recombines TRBV2 with TRBJ1-5, with D possibly matching TRBD1 (5 bases). V gave up 4 bases and J gave up 2 bases, with 12 bases separating them. The CDR3 loop spans 15 amino acids. The V gene's germline CDR1 is SNHLY and CDR2 FYNNEI. The CDR3: CASSAGGIGNQPQHF. The CDR3 DNA reads as TGTGCCAGCAGTGCGGGGGGAATCGGCAATCAGCCCCAGCATTTT.

Ten or more counts support this clone. This chain links TRBV4-3 with TRBJ2-7; 10 nucleotides match TRBD1. The J segment lost 5 bases and the V segment lost 3 bases, leaving 1 base of the junction unmatched. Germline V gene sequence: CDR1 LGHNA, CDR2 YSLEER. The CDR3 length is 13 residues. CDR3 loop: CASSHGQGDEQYF. The CDR3 bases are TGCGCCAGCAGCCACGGACAGGGGGACGAGCAGTACTTC.

This sequence joins TRBV28 and TRBJ1-3, with D maybe TRBD1 (6 bases). The germline V gene encodes CDR1 MDHEN and CDR2 SYDVKM. Trimming stripped 5 bases from V and 0 bases from J, with 8 bases between. The CDR3 contains 14 residues. The CDR3 DNA is TGTGCCAGCAGTCGGGACACCTCTGGAAACACCATATATTTT. It yields the protein CASSRDTSGNTIYF.

This clone is a singleton in its sample. The rearrangement joins TRBV19 to TRBJ2-5, with D unresolved. Germline CDR1 and CDR2: LNHDA and SQIVND (reference sequence). The CDR3 loop spans 14 amino acids. V lost 0 bases and J lost 2, with 7 bases in between. The CDR3 reads CASSIEQSQETQYF. CDR3 DNA sequence: TGTGCCAGTAGTATAGAACAGAGTCAAGAGACCCAGTACTTC.

CDR3 sequence reads: CASSEQGYEQYF. The DNA for the CDR3 is TGTGCCAGTAGTGAACAGGGCTACGAGCAGTACTTC. The chain carries TRBV19 and TRBJ2-7, with D perhaps TRBD1 (6 bases). Germline lookup yields CDR1 LNHDA and CDR2 SQIVND (reference sequence). This CDR3 is built from 12 residues. Trimming shortened V by 5 bases and J by 3 bases, and 8 bases separated the two germline ends.

CDR3 DNA sequence: TGCAGTGCTATTAGGGGGGGGCAGTTCTTC. As protein: CSAIRGGQFF. This chain links TRBV20-1 with TRBJ2-1, with D perhaps matching TRBD2 (7 bases). CDR3 length: 10 residues. From germline, CDR1 is DFQATT and CDR2 SNEGSKA (reference sequence). V was cut by 4 bases and J by 12 bases, with 10 bases left in between.

The rearrangement uses TRBV28 and TRBJ2-7; D is possibly TRBD1 (6 bases). The CDR3 is made up of 13 amino acids. Germline V gene data show CDR1 as MDHEN and CDR2 as SYDVKM. The V end was cut by 10 bases, the J end by 2 bases, with 15 bases between. CDR3 protein: CATLTGTPYEQYF. CDR3 in DNA: TGTGCCACCCTTACAGGGACGCCCTACGAGCAGTACTTC. Supplemented by reference TRBV28 and TRBJ2-7, the full variable domain reads DVKVTQSSRYLVKRTGEKVFLECVQDMDHENMFWYRQDPGLGLRLIYFSYDVKMKEKGDIPEGYSVSREKKERFSLILESASTNQTSMYLCATLTGTPYEQYFGPGTRLTVT.